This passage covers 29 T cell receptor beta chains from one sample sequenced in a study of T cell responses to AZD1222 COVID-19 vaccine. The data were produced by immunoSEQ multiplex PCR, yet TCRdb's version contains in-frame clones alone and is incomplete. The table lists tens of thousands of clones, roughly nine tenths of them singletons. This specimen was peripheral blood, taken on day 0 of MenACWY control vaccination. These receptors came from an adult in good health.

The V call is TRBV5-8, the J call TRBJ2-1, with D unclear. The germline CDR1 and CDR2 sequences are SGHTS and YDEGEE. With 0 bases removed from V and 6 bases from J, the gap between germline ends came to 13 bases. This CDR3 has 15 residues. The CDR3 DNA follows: TGTGCCAGCAGCTTGGACCAGACTTTTAGCAATGAGCAGTTCTTC. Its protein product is CASSLDQTFSNEQFF.

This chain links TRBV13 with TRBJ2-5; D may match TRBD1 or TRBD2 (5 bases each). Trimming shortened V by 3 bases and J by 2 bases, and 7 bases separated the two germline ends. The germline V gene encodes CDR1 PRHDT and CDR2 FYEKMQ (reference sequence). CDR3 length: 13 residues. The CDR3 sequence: CASSLRGQETQYF. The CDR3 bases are TGTGCCAGCAGCTTGAGGGGACAAGAGACCCAGTACTTC. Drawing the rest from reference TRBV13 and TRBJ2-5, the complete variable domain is AAGVIQSPRHLIKEKRETATLKCYPIPRHDTVYWYQQGPGQDPQFLISFYEKMQSDKGSIPDRFSAQQFSDYHSELNMSSLELGDSALYFCASSLRGQETQYFGPGTRLLVL.

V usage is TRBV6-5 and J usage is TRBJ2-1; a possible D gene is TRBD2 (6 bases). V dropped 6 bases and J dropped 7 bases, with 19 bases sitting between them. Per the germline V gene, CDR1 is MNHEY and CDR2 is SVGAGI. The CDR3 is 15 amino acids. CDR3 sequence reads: CASRSGRGGDNEQFF. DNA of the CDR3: TGTGCCAGCAGATCAGGTAGAGGAGGGGATAATGAGCAGTTCTTC.

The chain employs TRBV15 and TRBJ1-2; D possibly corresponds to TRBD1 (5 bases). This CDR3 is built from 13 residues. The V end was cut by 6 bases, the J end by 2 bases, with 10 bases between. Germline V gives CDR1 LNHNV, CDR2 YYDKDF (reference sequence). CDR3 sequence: CATSSGGNYGYTF. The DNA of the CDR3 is TGTGCCACCAGTTCCGGGGGAAACTATGGCTACACCTTC.

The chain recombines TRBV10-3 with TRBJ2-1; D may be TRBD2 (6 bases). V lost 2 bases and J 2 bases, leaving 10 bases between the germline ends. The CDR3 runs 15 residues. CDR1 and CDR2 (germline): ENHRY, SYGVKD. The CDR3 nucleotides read TGTGCCATCAGTGAGCCCGGGAGCGCCTACAATGAGCAGTTCTTC. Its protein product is CAISEPGSAYNEQFF.

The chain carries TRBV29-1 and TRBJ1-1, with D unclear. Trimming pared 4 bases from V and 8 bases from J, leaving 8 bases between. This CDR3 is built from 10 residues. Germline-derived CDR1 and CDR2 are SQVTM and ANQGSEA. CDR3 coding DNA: TGCAGCGTTGGAGGGCTCGAAGCTTTCTTT. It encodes CSVGGLEAFF.

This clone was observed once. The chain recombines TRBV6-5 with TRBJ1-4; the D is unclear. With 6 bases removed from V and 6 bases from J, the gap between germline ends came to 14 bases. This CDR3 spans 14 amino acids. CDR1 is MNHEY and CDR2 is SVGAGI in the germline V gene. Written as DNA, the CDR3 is TGTGCCAGCAGGCCCGTAGGGAGGCATGAAAAACTGTTTTTT. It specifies CASRPVGRHEKLFF.

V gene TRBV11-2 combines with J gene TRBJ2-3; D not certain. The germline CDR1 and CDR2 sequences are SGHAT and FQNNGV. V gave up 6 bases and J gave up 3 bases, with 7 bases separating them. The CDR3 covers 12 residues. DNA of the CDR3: TGTGCCAGCAGTTCAAGGACAGATACGCAGTATTTT. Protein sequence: CASSSRTDTQYF.

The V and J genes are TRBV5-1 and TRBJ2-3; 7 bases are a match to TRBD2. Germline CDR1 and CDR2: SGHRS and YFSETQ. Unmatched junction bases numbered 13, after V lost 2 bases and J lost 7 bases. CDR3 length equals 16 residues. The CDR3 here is CASSFGASGFPYTQYF. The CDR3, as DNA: TGCGCCAGCAGCTTCGGGGCTAGCGGCTTCCCTTATACGCAGTATTTT.

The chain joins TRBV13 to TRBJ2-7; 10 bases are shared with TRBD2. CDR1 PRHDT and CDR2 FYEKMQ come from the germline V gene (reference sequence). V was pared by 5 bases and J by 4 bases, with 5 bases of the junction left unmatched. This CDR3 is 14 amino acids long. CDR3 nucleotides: TGTGCCAGCAGCGGCGCTAGCGGGGGTTACGAGCAGTACTTC. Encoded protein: CASSGASGGYEQYF.

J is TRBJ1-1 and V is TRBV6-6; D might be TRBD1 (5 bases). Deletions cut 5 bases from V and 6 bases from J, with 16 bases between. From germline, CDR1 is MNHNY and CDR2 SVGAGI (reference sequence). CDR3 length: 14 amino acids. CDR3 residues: CASSNRPQGAEAFF. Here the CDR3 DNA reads TGTGCCAGCAGTAACCGTCCCCAGGGCGCTGAAGCTTTCTTT.

The CDR3 region is CASSPGQRYGYTF. CDR3 nucleotides: TGTGCCAGCAGTCCGGGACAGCGATATGGCTACACCTTC. The chain is built from TRBV25-1 and TRBJ1-2; 7 nucleotides match TRBD1. Germline V lookup: CDR1 MGHDK, CDR2 SYGVNS. V gave up 5 bases and J gave up 5 bases; unmatched junction bases: 5. This CDR3 spans 13 amino acids.

The CDR3 is CATSRDRLGLGNQPQHF. CDR3 nucleotides: TGTGCCACCAGCAGAGATAGGCTTGGTTTGGGCAATCAGCCCCAGCATTTT. The chain uses TRBV15 and TRBJ1-5; D remains unclear. Per the germline V gene, CDR1 is LNHNV and CDR2 is YYDKDF (reference sequence). Trimming removed 0 bases from V and 2 bases from J, with 14 bases in between. The CDR3 consists of 17 residues.

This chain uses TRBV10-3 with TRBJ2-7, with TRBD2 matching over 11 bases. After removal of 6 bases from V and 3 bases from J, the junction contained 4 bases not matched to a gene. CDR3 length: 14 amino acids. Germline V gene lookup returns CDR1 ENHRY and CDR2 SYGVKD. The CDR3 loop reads CAISATSGVYEQYF. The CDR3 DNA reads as TGTGCCATCAGCGCGACTAGCGGGGTCTACGAGCAGTACTTC.

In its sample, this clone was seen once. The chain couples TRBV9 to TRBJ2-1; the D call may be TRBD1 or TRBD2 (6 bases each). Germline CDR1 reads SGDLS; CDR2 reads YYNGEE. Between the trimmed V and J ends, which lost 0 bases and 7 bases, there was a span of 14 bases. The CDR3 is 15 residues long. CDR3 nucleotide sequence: TGTGCCAGCAGCGTAGGGTCATCGGGGGCGAATGAGCAGTTCTTC. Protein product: CASSVGSSGANEQFF.

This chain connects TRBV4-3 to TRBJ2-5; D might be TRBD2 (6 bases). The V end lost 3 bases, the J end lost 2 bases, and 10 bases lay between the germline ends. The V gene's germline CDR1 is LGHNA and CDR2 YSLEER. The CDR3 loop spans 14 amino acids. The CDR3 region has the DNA TGCGCCAGCAGCCACGGGACTGGTCAAGAGACCCAGTACTTC. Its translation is CASSHGTGQETQYF.

CDR3 loop: CASSSGPLGADTQYF. The CDR3 DNA reads TGTGCCAGCAGCTCCGGACCGTTGGGCGCAGATACGCAGTATTTT. The chain joins TRBV6-2 or TRBV6-3 to TRBJ2-3; no firm D call. Germline values: CDR1 MNHEY, CDR2 SVGEGT. The CDR3 totals 15 residues. Trimming cost V 6 bases and J 4 bases, with 17 bases left between them.

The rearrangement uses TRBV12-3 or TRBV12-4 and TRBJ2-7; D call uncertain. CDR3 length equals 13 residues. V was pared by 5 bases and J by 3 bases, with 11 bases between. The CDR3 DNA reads TGTGCCAGCAGTAGTGACGGGCGCTACGAGCAGTACTTC. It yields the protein CASSSDGRYEQYF.

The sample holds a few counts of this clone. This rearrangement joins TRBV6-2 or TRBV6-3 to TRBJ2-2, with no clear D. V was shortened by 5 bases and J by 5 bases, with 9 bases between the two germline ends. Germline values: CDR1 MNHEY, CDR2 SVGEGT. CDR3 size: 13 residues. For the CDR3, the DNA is TGTGCCAGCAGTAAGCTTGGGACCGGGGAGCTGTTTTTT. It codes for CASSKLGTGELFF.

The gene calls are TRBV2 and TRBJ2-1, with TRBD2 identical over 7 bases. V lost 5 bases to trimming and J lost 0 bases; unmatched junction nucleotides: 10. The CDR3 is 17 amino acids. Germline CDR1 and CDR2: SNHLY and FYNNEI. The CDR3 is CASSPRTGGDSYNEQFF. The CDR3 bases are TGTGCCAGCAGTCCACGGACTGGGGGGGACTCCTACAATGAGCAGTTCTTC.

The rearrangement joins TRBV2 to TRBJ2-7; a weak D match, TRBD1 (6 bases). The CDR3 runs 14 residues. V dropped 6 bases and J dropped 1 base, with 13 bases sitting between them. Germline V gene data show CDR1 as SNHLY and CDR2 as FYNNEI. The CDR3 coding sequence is TGTGCCAGCAGACAGGGTACCTTATCCTACGAGCAGTACTTC. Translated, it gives CASRQGTLSYEQYF.

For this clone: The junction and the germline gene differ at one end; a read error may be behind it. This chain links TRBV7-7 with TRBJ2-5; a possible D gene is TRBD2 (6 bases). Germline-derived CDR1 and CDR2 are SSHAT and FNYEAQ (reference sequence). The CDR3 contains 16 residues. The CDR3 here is CASSAGRTIAKETQYF. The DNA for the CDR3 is TGTGCTAGCAGCGCGGGGCGGACCATCGCCAAAGAGACCCAGTACTTC.

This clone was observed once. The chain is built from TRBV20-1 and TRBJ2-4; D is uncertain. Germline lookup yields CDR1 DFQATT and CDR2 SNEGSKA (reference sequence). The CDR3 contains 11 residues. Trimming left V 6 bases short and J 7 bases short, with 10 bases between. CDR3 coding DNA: TGCAGTGCGCAGGTGGGGAACATTCAGTACTTC. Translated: CSAQVGNIQYF.

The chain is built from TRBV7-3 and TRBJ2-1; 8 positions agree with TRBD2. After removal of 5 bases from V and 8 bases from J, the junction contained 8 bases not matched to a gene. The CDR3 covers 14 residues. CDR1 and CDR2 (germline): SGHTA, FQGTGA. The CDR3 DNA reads TGTGCCAGCAGCCCCCCCGGGGGGGTCGATGAGCAGTTCTTC. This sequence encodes CASSPPGGVDEQFF.

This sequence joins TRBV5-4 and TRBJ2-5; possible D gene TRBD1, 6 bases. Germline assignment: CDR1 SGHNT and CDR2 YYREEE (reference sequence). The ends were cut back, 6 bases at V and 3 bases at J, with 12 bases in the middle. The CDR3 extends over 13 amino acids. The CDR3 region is CASTLGGEETQYF. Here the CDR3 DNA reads TGTGCCAGCACCCTTGGGGGCGAAGAGACCCAGTACTTC.

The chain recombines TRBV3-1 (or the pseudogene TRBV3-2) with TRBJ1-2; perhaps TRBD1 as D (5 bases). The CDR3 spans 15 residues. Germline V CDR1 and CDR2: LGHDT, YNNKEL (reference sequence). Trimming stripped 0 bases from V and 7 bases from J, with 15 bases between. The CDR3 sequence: CASSQDHKGSSGYTF. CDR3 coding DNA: TGTGCCAGCAGCCAAGATCACAAGGGGAGCTCTGGCTACACCTTC.

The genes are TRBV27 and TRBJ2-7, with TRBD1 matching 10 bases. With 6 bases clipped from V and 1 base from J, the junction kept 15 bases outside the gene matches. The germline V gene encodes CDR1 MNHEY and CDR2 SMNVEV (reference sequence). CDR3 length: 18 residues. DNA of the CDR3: TGTGCCAGCAGCTGGTCCCAGACAGGGGGCGCGGGATCCTACGAGCAGTACTTC. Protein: CASSWSQTGGAGSYEQYF.

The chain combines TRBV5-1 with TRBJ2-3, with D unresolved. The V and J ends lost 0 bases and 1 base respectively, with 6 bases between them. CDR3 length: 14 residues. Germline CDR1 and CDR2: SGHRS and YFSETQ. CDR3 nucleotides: TGCGCCAGCAGCTTGGAACGGGGCACAGATACGCAGTATTTT. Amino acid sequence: CASSLERGTDTQYF.

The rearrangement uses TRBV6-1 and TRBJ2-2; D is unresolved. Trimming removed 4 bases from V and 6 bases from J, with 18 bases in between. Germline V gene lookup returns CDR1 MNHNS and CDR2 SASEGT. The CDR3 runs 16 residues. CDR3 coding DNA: TGTGCCAGCAGTGGAGTGACCCCCAGCCTACCCGGGGAGCTGTTTTTT. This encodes CASSGVTPSLPGELFF.